Reported below is one TCR beta chain. No cognate antigen has been identified for it. HCMV-specific IgG was detected in serum with a commercial ELISA kit to determine HCMV serostatus. Peripheral blood mononuclear cells were isolated from blood by Ficoll density gradient centrifugation. This entry is derived from a study of T cells expressing NK-cell markers (dated by TCRdb to the early 2020s). At the level of the whole study: In sorted CD3+CD56+NKG2C+, CD3+CD56+NKG2C- and CD3+CD56-NKG2C+ T-cell subsets from several donors, TCR beta-chain repertoires were profiled. Libraries were sequenced as 2 x 150 bp reads on Illumina HiSeq 2000/2500, MiSeq or NextSeq. All eight donors whose samples were sequenced were randomly selected healthy volunteers, three of them men and five women. Seven of the eight sequenced donors were HCMV-seropositive and one was HCMV-seronegative.

The germline V gene sets CDR1 to SGHDT and CDR2 to YYEEEE. The CDR3 contains 18 residues, cysteine and phenylalanine counted. The coding DNA is unavailable. Results and caveats for the whole study, not just this receptor: In six donors, the dominant CD3+CD56+NKG2C+ clonotypes were among the top 10 CD8+ clonotypes and accounted for about 1.0-7.5% of CD8+ T cells. Those dominant clonotypes were again the most abundant among CD3+CD56-NKG2C+ cells in a few donors, at about 28.3-65%. It remained unclear whether the expanded NKG2C-expressing T cell clones were specific for HCMV antigens.

TCRdb shows the sequencer as Illumina HiSeq 2000. TCR beta cDNA libraries were made by 5'RACE template switching that added a universal primer site and unique molecular identifiers. Priming for cDNA synthesis came from the TCR beta constant segment, and two successive PCR amplification steps followed. Processing in the source paper ran as follows. Reads were demultiplexed and grouped by UMI with MIGEC, and clonotypes were assembled and quantified with MiTCR. To exclude erroneous sequences, any TCR cDNA sequence not supported by at least two reads was discarded. The tcR package was used for downstream repertoire analysis, and clonotypes were matched across fractions by CDR3 nucleotide sequence plus V segment. Antigen specificity was annotated against VDJdb with VDJmatch, allowing one amino acid substitution in CDR3. The reads were reprocessed in TCRdb, with one entry per CDR3 protein sequence and no accompanying DNA. The V and J calls, along with clone size, are taken from TCRdb and not from the paper's own processing. This sample's records show about 460,000 distinct CDR3 sequences. The leading ten clones occupy more than 1.4% of the sample.

The receptor comes from a woman between 50 and 59 years old in good health. Donor details come from another sample of the same person, matched by shared clones. The chain is encoded by TRBV5-6 joined to TRBJ2-2; TCRdb proposes TRBD1, but this gene call is untestable without DNA. The sample comprised blood T cells: a sorted CD56 or NKG2C T cell subset, CD4+ or CD8+ T cells, or bulk PBMC T cells (not recorded which). The CDR3 region: CASSLVAGAFANTGELFF.